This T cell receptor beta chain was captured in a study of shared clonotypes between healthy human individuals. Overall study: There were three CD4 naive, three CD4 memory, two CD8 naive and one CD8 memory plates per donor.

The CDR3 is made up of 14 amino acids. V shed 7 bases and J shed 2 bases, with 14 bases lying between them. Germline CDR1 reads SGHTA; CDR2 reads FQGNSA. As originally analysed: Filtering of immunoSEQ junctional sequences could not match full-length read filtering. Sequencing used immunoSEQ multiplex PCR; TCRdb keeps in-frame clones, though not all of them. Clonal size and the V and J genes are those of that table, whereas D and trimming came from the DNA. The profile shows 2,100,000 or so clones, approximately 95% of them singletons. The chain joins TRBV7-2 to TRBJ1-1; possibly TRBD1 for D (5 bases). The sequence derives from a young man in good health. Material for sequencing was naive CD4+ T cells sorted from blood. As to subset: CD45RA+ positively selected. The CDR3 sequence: CASKLRQPNTEAFF. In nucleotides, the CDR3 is TGTGCCAGCAAATTAAGACAGCCAAACACTGAAGCTTTCTTT.